The TCR beta chain described here comes from a study of cytomegalovirus exposure and HLA in healthy donors. Study results and caveats: Cytomegalovirus association was listed for roughly 160 TCR beta chains. In vitro checks showed that a few CMV-associated chains really do target CMV antigens. The classifier reportedly diagnosed cytomegalovirus status with high sensitivity and specificity.

Data came from immunoSEQ multiplex PCR; TCRdb stores just in-frame clones and leaves some out. This sample has about 57,000 clones; 80% to 95% occur once, and the top ten carry under 7%. This CDR3 spans 18 amino acids. Germline CDR1 and CDR2: SGDLS and YYNGEE. V lost 0 bases and J lost 4; bases outside the gene matches: 12. Concerning this clone: The antigen is undetermined.

The origin of this receptor is a woman aged 18 to 35 in good health and CMV-seronegative. The chain combines TRBV9 with TRBJ2-1, with 8 bases matching TRBD2. The sequenced sample was PBMCs. The CDR3 region has the DNA TGTGCCAGCAGCGTAGCTGGAGTAGCGGGGAGTTCATACAATGAGCAGTTCTTC. It is translated as CASSVAGVAGSSYNEQFF.